The next 8 T cell receptor beta chains were all read from a single sample in a study of cytomegalovirus exposure and HLA in healthy donors. The PCR used 60 Vbeta and 13 Jbeta primers. The repertoire was sequenced with immunoSEQ multiplex PCR; TCRdb's copy has only in-frame clones and lacks some. The data show approximately 150,000 clones, around 82% seen once. What was sequenced was PBMCs. The receptors here all came from a female donor in good health and CMV-seronegative.

This rearrangement joins TRBV27 to TRBJ2-7, with D possibly matching TRBD1 (5 bases). V was cut by 2 bases and J by 0 bases, with 11 bases left in between. Germline-derived CDR1 and CDR2 are MNHEY and SMNVEV (reference sequence). CDR3 length equals 15 residues. CDR3 in amino acids: CASSLQGHPSYEQYF. The CDR3 bases are TGTGCCAGCAGTTTACAAGGACACCCCTCCTACGAGCAGTACTTC.

The chain couples TRBV9 to TRBJ2-1, with 7 bases fitting TRBD2. The junction had 5 bases not matched to a gene; V was cut back by 0 bases and J by 8 bases. Germline V gene sequence: CDR1 SGDLS, CDR2 YYNGEE. The CDR3 consists of 14 residues. The CDR3 spells CASSVEGGSYEQFF. CDR3 coding DNA: TGTGCCAGCAGCGTAGAGGGCGGGAGTTATGAGCAGTTCTTC.

The chain couples TRBV28 to TRBJ1-2, with D possibly matching TRBD1 (6 bases). The V end lost 5 bases, the J end lost 7 bases, and 17 bases lay between the germline ends. The CDR3 is 14 residues long. Germline CDR1 MDHEN, CDR2 SYDVKM. The CDR3 nucleotides read TGTGCCAGCAGTCCTCGCACAGGGTTCACTGGCTACACCTTC. This sequence encodes CASSPRTGFTGYTF.

The rearrangement links TRBV6-6 to TRBJ2-1; 13 bases are a match to TRBD2. The CDR3 runs to 15 residues. Germline V gives CDR1 MNHNY, CDR2 SVGAGI (reference sequence). V lost 6 bases to trimming and J lost 9 bases; unmatched junction nucleotides: 8. The DNA for the CDR3 is TGTGCCAGCAGCTTTACTAGCGGGGGGGCGGGTGAGCAGTTCTTC. It specifies CASSFTSGGAGEQFF.

This rearrangement joins TRBV27 to TRBJ2-7, with 10 bases identical to TRBD2. Germline CDR1 MNHEY, CDR2 SMNVEV (reference sequence). V was pared by 2 bases and J by 2 bases, with 9 bases of the junction left unmatched. The CDR3 runs to 17 residues. CDR3 sequence: CASSLTTGTSVPYEQYF. The CDR3 DNA follows: TGTGCCAGCAGTTTAACTACCGGGACTAGCGTTCCCTACGAGCAGTACTTC.

The rearrangement uses TRBV4-2 and TRBJ1-6; maybe TRBD1 (6 bases). This CDR3 has 14 residues. With 2 bases removed from V and 13 bases from J, the gap between germline ends came to 15 bases. CDR1 LGHNA and CDR2 YNFKEQ come from the germline V gene. The CDR3, as DNA: TGTGCCAGCAGCCAAAAATCAGGGGTCGGGCCCCTCCACTTT. Translation gives CASSQKSGVGPLHF.

The chain combines TRBV7-9 with TRBJ1-2, with D maybe TRBD1 (6 bases). Germline V gene sequence: CDR1 SEHNR, CDR2 FQNEAQ (reference sequence). V was pared by 3 bases and J by 3 bases, with 11 bases between. There are 14 residues in the CDR3. CDR3 sequence (DNA): TGTGCCAGCAGCTTTGGCAGGGGAGACTATGGCTACACCTTC. Protein sequence: CASSFGRGDYGYTF.

Worth noting for this clone: Its ends do not fully match the called genes, so a read error is possible. The chain couples TRBV7-9 to TRBJ2-1; TRBD2 matches 7 bases. CDR3 size: 18 residues. Germline V gene data show CDR1 as SEHNR and CDR2 as FQNEAQ (reference sequence). CDR3 region: CSSSLAGALPSGANEQFF. Written as DNA, the CDR3 is TGTTCCAGCAGCTTAGCGGGCGCTCTGCCAAGCGGAGCCAATGAGCAGTTCTTC.